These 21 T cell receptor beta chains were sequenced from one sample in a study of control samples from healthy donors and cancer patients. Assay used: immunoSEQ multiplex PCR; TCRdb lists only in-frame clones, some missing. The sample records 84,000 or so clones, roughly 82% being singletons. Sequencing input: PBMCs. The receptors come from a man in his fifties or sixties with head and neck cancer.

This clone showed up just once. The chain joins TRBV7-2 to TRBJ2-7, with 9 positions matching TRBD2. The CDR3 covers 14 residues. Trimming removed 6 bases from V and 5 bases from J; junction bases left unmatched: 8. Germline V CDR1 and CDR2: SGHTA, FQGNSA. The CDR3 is CASSHSGSRNEQYF. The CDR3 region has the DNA TGTGCCAGCAGTCATAGCGGGAGTAGGAACGAGCAGTACTTC.

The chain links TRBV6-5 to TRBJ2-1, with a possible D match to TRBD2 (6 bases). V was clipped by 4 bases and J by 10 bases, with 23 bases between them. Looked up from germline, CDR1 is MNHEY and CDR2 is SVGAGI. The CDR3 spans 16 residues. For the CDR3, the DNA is TGTGCCAGCAGTTCGGATCATGGGAGGCCCATTGGGGAGCAGTTCTTC. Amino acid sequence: CASSSDHGRPIGEQFF.

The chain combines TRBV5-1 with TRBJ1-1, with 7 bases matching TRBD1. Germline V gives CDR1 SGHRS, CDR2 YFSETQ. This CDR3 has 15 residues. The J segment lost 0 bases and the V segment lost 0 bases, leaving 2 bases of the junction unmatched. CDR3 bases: TGCGCCAGCAGCTTGGCGGGACAGATGAACACTGAAGCTTTCTTT. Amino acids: CASSLAGQMNTEAFF. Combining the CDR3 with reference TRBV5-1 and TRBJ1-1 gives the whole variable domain KAGVTQTPRYLIKTRGQQVTLSCSPISGHRSVSWYQQTPGQGLQFLFEYFSETQRNKGNFPGRFSGRQFSNSRSEMNVSTLELGDSALYLCASSLAGQMNTEAFFGQGTRLTVV.

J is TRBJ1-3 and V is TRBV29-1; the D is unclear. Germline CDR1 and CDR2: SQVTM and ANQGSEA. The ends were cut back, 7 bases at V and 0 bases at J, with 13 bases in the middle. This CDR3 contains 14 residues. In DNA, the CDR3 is TGCAGCGCCGATCTTTACGGCTCTGGAAACACCATATATTTT. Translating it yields CSADLYGSGNTIYF.

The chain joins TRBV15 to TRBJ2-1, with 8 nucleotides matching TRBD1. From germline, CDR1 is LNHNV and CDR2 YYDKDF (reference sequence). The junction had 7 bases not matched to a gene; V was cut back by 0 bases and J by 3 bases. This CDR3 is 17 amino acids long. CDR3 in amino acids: CATSRDGRGRNYNEQFF. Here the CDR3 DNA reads TGTGCCACCAGCAGAGATGGCAGGGGGCGAAACTACAATGAGCAGTTCTTC.

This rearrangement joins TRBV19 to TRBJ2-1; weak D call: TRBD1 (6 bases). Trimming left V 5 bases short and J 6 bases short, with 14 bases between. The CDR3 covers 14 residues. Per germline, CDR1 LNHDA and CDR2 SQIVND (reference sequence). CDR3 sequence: CASSEGESGNEQFF. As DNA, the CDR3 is TGTGCCAGTAGTGAGGGGGAGTCGGGCAATGAGCAGTTCTTC.

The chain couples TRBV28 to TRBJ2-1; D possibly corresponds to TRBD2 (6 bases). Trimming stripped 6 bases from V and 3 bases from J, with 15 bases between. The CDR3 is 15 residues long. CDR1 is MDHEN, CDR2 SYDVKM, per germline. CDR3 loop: CASRTGEMSYNEQFF. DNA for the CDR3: TGTGCCAGCAGGACGGGGGAGATGAGCTACAATGAGCAGTTCTTC.

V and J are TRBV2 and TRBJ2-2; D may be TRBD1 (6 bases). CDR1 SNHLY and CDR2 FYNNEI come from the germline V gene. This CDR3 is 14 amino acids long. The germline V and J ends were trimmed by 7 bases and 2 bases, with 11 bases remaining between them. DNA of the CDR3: TGTGCCAGCAAAGACAGGCCTAACACCGGGGAGCTGTTTTTT. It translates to CASKDRPNTGELFF.

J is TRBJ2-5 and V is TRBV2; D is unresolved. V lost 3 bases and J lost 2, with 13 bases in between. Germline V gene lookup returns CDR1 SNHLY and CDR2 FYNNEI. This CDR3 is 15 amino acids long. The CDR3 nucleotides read TGTGCCAGCAGTGACGGCATGGCGCGACAAGAGACCCAGTACTTC. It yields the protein CASSDGMARQETQYF.

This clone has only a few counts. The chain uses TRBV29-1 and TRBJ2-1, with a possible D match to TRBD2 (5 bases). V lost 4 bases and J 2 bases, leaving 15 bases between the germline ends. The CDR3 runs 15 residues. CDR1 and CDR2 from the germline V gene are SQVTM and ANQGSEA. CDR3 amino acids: CSVVGAMRAYNEQFF. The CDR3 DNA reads TGCAGCGTTGTGGGAGCGATGAGAGCCTACAATGAGCAGTTCTTC.

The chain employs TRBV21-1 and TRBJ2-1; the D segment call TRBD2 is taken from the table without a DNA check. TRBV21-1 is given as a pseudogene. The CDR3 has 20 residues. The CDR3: CASSKTTPGLAVSSYNEQFF. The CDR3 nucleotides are TGTGCCAGCAGCAAAACGACTCCGGGACTAGCGGTGAGCTCCTACAATGAGCAGTTCTTC.

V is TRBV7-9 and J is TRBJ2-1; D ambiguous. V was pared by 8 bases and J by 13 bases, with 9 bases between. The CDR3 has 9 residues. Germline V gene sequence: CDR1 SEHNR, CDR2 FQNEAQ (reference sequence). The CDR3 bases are TGTGCCAGCGGGCAGCATCAGTTCTTC. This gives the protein CASGQHQFF.

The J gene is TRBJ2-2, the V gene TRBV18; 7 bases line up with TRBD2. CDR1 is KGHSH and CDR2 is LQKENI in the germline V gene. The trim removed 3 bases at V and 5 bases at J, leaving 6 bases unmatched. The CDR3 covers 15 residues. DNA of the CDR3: TGTGCCAGCTCACCGCCGGGACTATTAACCGGGGAGCTGTTTTTT. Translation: CASSPPGLLTGELFF. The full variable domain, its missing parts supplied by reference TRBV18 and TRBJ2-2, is NAGVMQNPRHLVRRRGQEARLRCSPMKGHSHVYWYRQLPEEGLKFMVYLQKENIIDESGMPKERFSAEFPKEGPSILRIQQVVRGDSAAYFCASSPPGLLTGELFFGEGSRLTVL.

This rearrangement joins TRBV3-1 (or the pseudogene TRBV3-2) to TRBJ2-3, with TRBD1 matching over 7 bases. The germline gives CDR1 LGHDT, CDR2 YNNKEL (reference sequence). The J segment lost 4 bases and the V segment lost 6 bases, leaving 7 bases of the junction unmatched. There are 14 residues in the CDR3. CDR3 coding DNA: TGTGCCAGCAGACAGGGGAGTCAGGCAGATACGCAGTATTTT. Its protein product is CASRQGSQADTQYF.

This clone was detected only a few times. CDR3 in amino acids: CASGEGIPRSDTQYF. For the CDR3, the DNA is TGTGCCAGCGGGGAAGGGATTCCGAGATCAGATACGCAGTATTTT. The rearrangement uses TRBV11-3 and TRBJ2-3; D not resolved. Germline lookup yields CDR1 SGHNT and CDR2 YENEEA. Trimming removed 8 bases at V and 4 bases at J, with 19 bases between. The CDR3 runs to 15 residues.

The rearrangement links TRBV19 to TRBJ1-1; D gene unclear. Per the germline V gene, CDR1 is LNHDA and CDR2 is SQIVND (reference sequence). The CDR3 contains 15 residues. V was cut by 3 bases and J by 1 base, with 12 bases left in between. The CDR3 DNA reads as TGTGCCAGTAGTATGGGTCCCGGAGCGAACACTGAAGCTTTCTTT. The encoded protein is CASSMGPGANTEAFF.

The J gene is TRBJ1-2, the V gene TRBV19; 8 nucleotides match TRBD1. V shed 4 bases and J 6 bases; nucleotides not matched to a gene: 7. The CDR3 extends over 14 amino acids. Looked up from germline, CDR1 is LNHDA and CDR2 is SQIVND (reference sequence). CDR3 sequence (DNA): TGTGCCAGTAGTAAAGGACAGGGAACCGATGGCTACACCTTC. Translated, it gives CASSKGQGTDGYTF. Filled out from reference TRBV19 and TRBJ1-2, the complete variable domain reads DGGITQSPKYLFRKEGQNVTLSCEQNLNHDAMYWYRQDPGQGLRLIYYSQIVNDFQKGDIAEGYSVSREKKESFPLTVTSAQKNPTAFYLCASSKGQGTDGYTFGSGTRLTVV.

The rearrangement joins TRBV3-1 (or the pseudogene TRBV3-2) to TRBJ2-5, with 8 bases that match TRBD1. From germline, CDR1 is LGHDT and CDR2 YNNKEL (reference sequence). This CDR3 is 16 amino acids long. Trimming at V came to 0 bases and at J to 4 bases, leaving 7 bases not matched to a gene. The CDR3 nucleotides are TGTGCCAGCAGCCAAGAGAGACAGGGGTGGGTAGAGACCCAGTACTTC. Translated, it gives CASSQERQGWVETQYF.

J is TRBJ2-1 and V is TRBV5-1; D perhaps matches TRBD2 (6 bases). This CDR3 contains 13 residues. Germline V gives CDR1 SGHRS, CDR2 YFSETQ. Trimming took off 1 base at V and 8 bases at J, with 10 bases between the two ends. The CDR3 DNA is TGCGCCAGCAGCTTGACTAGCCAGCATGAGCAGTTCTTC. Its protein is CASSLTSQHEQFF.

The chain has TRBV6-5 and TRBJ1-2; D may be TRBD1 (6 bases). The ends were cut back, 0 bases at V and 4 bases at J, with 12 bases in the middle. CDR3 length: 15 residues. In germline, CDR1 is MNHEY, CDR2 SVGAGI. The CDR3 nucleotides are TGTGCCAGCAGTTACTCAGTACAGGGAAGCTATGGCTACACCTTC. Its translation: CASSYSVQGSYGYTF.

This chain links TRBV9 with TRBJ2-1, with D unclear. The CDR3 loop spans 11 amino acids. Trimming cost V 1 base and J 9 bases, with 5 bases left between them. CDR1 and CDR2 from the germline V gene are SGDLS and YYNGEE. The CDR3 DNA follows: TGTGCCAGCAGCGTACGGGCTGAGCAGTTCTTC. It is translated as CASSVRAEQFF.